A single sample is the source of the 10 T cell receptor beta chains below, sequenced in a study of cytomegalovirus exposure and HLA in healthy donors. The PCR ran on 60 Vbeta and 13 Jbeta primers. Data came from immunoSEQ multiplex PCR; TCRdb stores just in-frame clones and leaves some out. The table lists roughly 190,000 clones. Sequencing used PBMCs. These receptors all stem from a woman between 18 and 29 years old in good health and CMV-seropositive.

The J gene is TRBJ2-1, the V gene TRBV5-1; no clear D. V was cut by 4 bases and J by 3 bases, with 11 bases left in between. The CDR3 loop spans 14 amino acids. CDR1 and CDR2 (germline): SGHRS, YFSETQ. DNA of the CDR3: TGCGCCAGCAGCGCGGAAGTACTCTACAATGAGCAGTTCTTC. It translates to CASSAEVLYNEQFF.

The CDR3 DNA follows: TGCGCCAGCAGCTTGGGACAGGCGCACACTGAAGCTTTCTTT. It is translated as CASSLGQAHTEAFF. The chain joins TRBV5-1 to TRBJ1-1; D perhaps matches TRBD1 (6 bases). V lost 0 bases and J 3 bases, leaving 9 bases between the germline ends. CDR3 length: 14 amino acids. Germline CDR1 reads SGHRS; CDR2 reads YFSETQ.

V gene TRBV6-5 combines with J gene TRBJ1-2, with TRBD1 matching 8 bases. V lost 8 bases to trimming and J lost 4 bases; unmatched junction nucleotides: 3. Per germline, CDR1 MNHEY and CDR2 SVGAGI. This CDR3 region has 12 residues. The CDR3 sequence: CASADRAYGYTF. DNA for the CDR3: TGTGCCAGCGCGGACAGGGCCTATGGCTACACCTTC.

This chain connects TRBV19 to TRBJ1-1, with 8 bases lining up with TRBD1. From germline, CDR1 is LNHDA and CDR2 SQIVND (reference sequence). The junction had 9 bases not matched to a gene; V was cut back by 0 bases and J by 3 bases. This CDR3 is 17 amino acids long. Written as DNA, the CDR3 is TGTGCCAGTAGTATAGATCTCAGGACAGGGCGAGACACTGAAGCTTTCTTT. Protein: CASSIDLRTGRDTEAFF.

This chain links TRBV6-1 with TRBJ2-5; perhaps TRBD1 as D (5 bases). The V gene's germline CDR1 is MNHNS and CDR2 SASEGT. This CDR3 has 14 residues. Trimming stripped 6 bases from V and 2 bases from J, with 13 bases between. The CDR3 DNA reads TGTGCCAGCAGAAGGCAGGGATTACAAGAGACCCAGTACTTC. Its protein product is CASRRQGLQETQYF.

This chain uses TRBV2 with TRBJ2-3; D gene unclear. V was shortened by 5 bases and J by 3 bases, with 6 bases between the two germline ends. Germline lookup yields CDR1 SNHLY and CDR2 FYNNEI. CDR3 size: 12 residues. The CDR3 reads CASSISTDTQYF. Written as DNA, the CDR3 is TGTGCCAGCAGTATTTCAACAGATACGCAGTATTTT.

This chain joins TRBV9 and TRBJ2-5; 14 positions agree with TRBD2. This CDR3 is 20 amino acids long. Germline V gives CDR1 SGDLS, CDR2 YYNGEE. The J segment lost 5 bases and the V segment lost 2 bases, leaving 17 bases of the junction unmatched. The CDR3 coding sequence is TGTGCCAGCAGCGTTGCTCCGGGACTAGCGGGAGAGGGGGTCGGGGAGACCCAGTACTTC. Translated: CASSVAPGLAGEGVGETQYF.

The chain uses TRBV18 and TRBJ2-5; 8 bases fit TRBD1. Germline V lookup: CDR1 KGHSH, CDR2 LQKENI. This CDR3 comprises 17 residues. Germline trimming cut 2 bases from V and 4 bases from J; bases unmatched to any gene: 12. As DNA, the CDR3 is TGTGCCAGCTCACCAAACCCGGGTGACAGGGGAGGAGAGACCCAGTACTTC. Amino acids: CASSPNPGDRGGETQYF.

This sequence joins TRBV9 and TRBJ2-2, with a tentative D call TRBD1 (6 bases). V was clipped by 3 bases and J by 1 base, with 16 bases between them. The CDR3 consists of 17 residues. From germline, CDR1 is SGDLS and CDR2 YYNGEE. CDR3 residues: CASSAIPGHRNTGELFF. In nucleotides, the CDR3 is TGTGCCAGCAGCGCAATTCCGGGACATCGGAACACCGGGGAGCTGTTTTTT.

This sequence joins TRBV30 and TRBJ1-5; D call uncertain. The CDR3 runs 13 residues. Trimming removed 4 bases from V and 0 bases from J, with 7 bases in between. Germline loops: CDR1 GTSNPN, CDR2 SVGIG (reference sequence). CDR3: CAWNTLSNQPQHF. The CDR3 bases are TGTGCCTGGAACACCCTTAGCAATCAGCCCCAGCATTTT.